The sequence of this T cell receptor (beta chain) was determined in a study of blood T cell repertoires in COVID-19. Study overall: Acute and convalescent COVID-19 samples came from the United States, Italy and Spain. Sources were T cells, B-cell-depleted T cells, or PBMCs; the material itself was cDNA or gDNA.

This CDR3 comprises 14 residues. Germline CDR1 and CDR2: MGHDK and SYGVNS. With 6 bases removed from V and 6 bases from J, the gap between germline ends came to 17 bases. Assay used: immunoSEQ multiplex PCR; TCRdb lists only in-frame clones, some missing. The sample records roughly 140,000 clones, roughly 88% being singletons. The chain links TRBV25-1 to TRBJ1-1; a weak D match, TRBD1 (6 bases). This sequence originates from a woman aged 50 to 60 in a cohort sampled during active or convalescent COVID-19. The sample consisted of peripheral blood. CDR3 bases: TGTGCCAGCAGGGGGACCCCAGGGGTAGCTGAAGCTTTCTTT. Residues: CASRGTPGVAEAFF.